This TCR beta chain was recorded in a study of human T cells and chemical hapten exposure. General study results and limits: Donor immune responses may differ from healthy people's, since all donors had alopecia.

CDR1 and CDR2 (germline): ENHRY, SYGVKD. Trimming took off 2 bases at V and 0 bases at J, with 8 bases between the two ends. This CDR3 has 15 residues. There are many counts of this clonotype. The antigen remains undetermined. TCRdb re-called the RACE reads through MiXCR, storing one row per CDR3 protein. The table shows over 95,000 distinct CDR3 sequences, with 12% occurring only once. Time point defined: patch test 1, 2 weeks after DPC sensitization. The treatment was: therapeutic diphenylcyclopropenone sensitization with weekly scalp DPC. J is TRBJ1-5 and V is TRBV10-3, with a tentative D call TRBD1 (5 bases). Source: whole blood, taken in connection with sensitization to the hapten diphenylcyclopropenone (DPC). This TCR came from a woman in her thirties or forties with alopecia areata. Some clones in this sample may be carry-over from other donors' samples. DNA of the CDR3: TGTGCCATCAGTGAGAAGGGGCCTAGCAATCAGCCCCAGCATTTT. Residues: CAISEKGPSNQPQHF.